This paragraph covers one TCR beta chain sequence. Its antigen is not known. Clones were read by immunoSEQ multiplex PCR, and TCRdb kept only the in-frame ones, dropping some. The sample has roughly 120,000 clones, 93% seen once. The data were obtained in a study of graft-versus-host responses after intestinal transplantation. The CDR3 contains 14 residues. Germline V gene lookup returns CDR1 ENHRY and CDR2 SYGVKD. J lost 3 bases, V lost 3 bases, and 4 bases had no gene match. Notes on the study in general: Allografts of one patient group, those with graft-donor T cell macrochimerism, had high graft-versus-host to host-versus-graft clonal ratios.

The gene calls are TRBV10-3 and TRBJ1-2; 7 bases agree with TRBD1. The input for sequencing was unstimulated CD8+ T cells sorted from spleen or lymph node cells, taken before transplant. This sequence originates from a human donor who was the organ donor for an intestinal transplant. The CDR3 coding sequence is TGTGCCATCAGTGAAGGGACAGACTACTATGGCTACACCTTC. Translated, it gives CAISEGTDYYGYTF.